What follows are 30 T cell receptor beta chains derived from one specimen sequenced in a study of vaccination effects on CD4 cells after COVID-19. The antigens of these receptors remain unknown. Prior to sequencing, the ViraFEST assay stimulated PBMC with viral peptide pools, which expanded the antigen-specific CD4+ T cells. Cells that had been cultured for roughly eleven days were the source of isolated CD4+ T cells. According to PCR results, the person was infected with SARS-CoV-2 between March and December 2020. Here immunoSEQ multiplex PCR was the method, and the copy in TCRdb shows in-frame clones only, minus some. The sample includes approximately 33,000 clones, around 73% of them seen just once. The source was CD4+ T cells from PBMCs cultured with HCoV-NL63 spike peptides, collected before COVID-19 vaccination. All receptors derive from a human donor who had a prior SARS-CoV-2 infection.

This clone is judged medium-sized. The CDR3 region has the DNA TGTGCCAATACTGAAGGGGTACTAAGCAATCAGCCCCAGCATTTT. Translated, it gives CANTEGVLSNQPQHF. The chain couples TRBV21-1 to TRBJ1-5; the table's D call, TRBD1, has no DNA check behind it. TRBV21-1 is listed as a pseudogene. The CDR3 is 15 amino acids.

V and J are TRBV5-1 and TRBJ2-7; D gene uncertain. Trimming cost V 7 bases and J 3 bases, with 2 bases left between them. CDR3 size: 9 residues. Germline assignment: CDR1 SGHRS and CDR2 YFSETQ. The CDR3 region has the DNA TGCGCCAGCCGCTACGAGCAGTACTTC. This sequence encodes CASRYEQYF.

The V gene is TRBV5-1, the J gene TRBJ2-2; D not resolved. From germline, CDR1 is SGHRS and CDR2 YFSETQ. V lost 0 bases, J lost 9 bases, and 6 bases lay in between. This CDR3 contains 12 residues. CDR3 loop: CASSLGIRELFF. As DNA, the CDR3 is TGCGCCAGCAGCTTGGGAATCCGGGAGCTGTTTTTT.

The chain combines TRBV27 with TRBJ2-7; a weak D match, TRBD2 (5 bases). This CDR3 contains 15 residues. Per germline, CDR1 MNHEY and CDR2 SMNVEV (reference sequence). Trimming cost V 6 bases and J 2 bases, with 17 bases left between them. The CDR3 spells CASSRRRTSTYEQYF. The CDR3 coding sequence is TGTGCCAGCAGCCGCCGGAGGACTTCAACCTACGAGCAGTACTTC.

This sequence joins TRBV7-2 and TRBJ2-3; D unresolved. CDR3 size: 15 residues. V lost 2 bases to trimming and J lost 2 bases, with 11 bases between them. The germline CDR1 and CDR2 sequences are SGHTA and FQGNSA. The CDR3 region has the DNA TGTGCCAGCAGCTTACACAGATCCCACACAGATACGCAGTATTTT. It encodes CASSLHRSHTDTQYF.

This clone came up a few times. This specimen includes other DNA sequences encoding the same CDR3. The rearrangement uses TRBV5-6 and TRBJ2-1; the match to TRBD1 covers 7 bases. The germline CDR1 and CDR2 sequences are SGHDT and YYEEEE. Trimming cost V 1 base and J 4 bases; bases outside gene matches: 8. The CDR3 runs to 16 residues. The CDR3 DNA reads TGTGCCAGCAGCTTGACAGGGGCCAATTTATACAATGAGCAGTTCTTC. Residues: CASSLTGANLYNEQFF.

This clone was seen only a few times. This rearrangement joins TRBV4-1 to TRBJ2-1, with 7 bases identical to TRBD2. There are 16 residues in the CDR3. The V segment lost 1 base and the J segment 5 bases; nucleotides outside the gene matches: 8. The germline CDR1 and CDR2 sequences are MGHRA and YSYEKL. This CDR3 reads CASSQVGSGLDNEQFF. As DNA, the CDR3 is TGCGCCAGCAGCCAAGTGGGTAGCGGGCTAGACAATGAGCAGTTCTTC.

The chain links TRBV7-3 to TRBJ1-2, with TRBD1 as a possible D gene (6 bases). In germline, CDR1 is SGHTA, CDR2 FQGTGA. This CDR3 comprises 14 residues. V gave up 4 bases and J gave up 8 bases, with 17 bases separating them. CDR3 nucleotides: TGTGCCAGCAGCTACGACCCACAGGGAGGAGGCTACACCTTC. Its protein is CASSYDPQGGGYTF.

V gene TRBV2 combines with J gene TRBJ1-1; 8 nucleotides agree with TRBD1. The CDR3 loop spans 14 amino acids. J lost 0 bases, V lost 7 bases, and 4 bases had no gene match. CDR1 is SNHLY and CDR2 is FYNNEI in the germline V gene. CDR3 nucleotides: TGTGCCAGCAACTCAGGGGGCCTGAACACTGAAGCTTTCTTT. Translation: CASNSGGLNTEAFF. Filled out from reference TRBV2 and TRBJ1-1, the complete variable domain reads EPEVTQTPSHQVTQMGQEVILRCVPISNHLYFYWYRQILGQKVEFLVSFYNNEISEKSEIFDDQFSVERPDGSNFTLKIRSTKLEDSAMYFCASNSGGLNTEAFFGQGTRLTVV.

This clone has only a few counts. V is TRBV7-9 and J is TRBJ2-3; the D gene is possibly TRBD2 (5 bases). This CDR3 has 15 residues. V was pared by 5 bases and J by 5 bases, with 17 bases between. CDR1 and CDR2 from the germline V gene are SEHNR and FQNEAQ (reference sequence). The CDR3 spells CASSLSRAGIDTQYF. The CDR3 region has the DNA TGTGCCAGCAGCCTCAGTCGGGCCGGGATAGATACGCAGTATTTT.

This clone was seen only a few times. The chain uses TRBV9 and TRBJ1-3; D gene unclear. Germline V gene data show CDR1 as SGDLS and CDR2 as YYNGEE. The CDR3 sequence is 14 residues long. Trimming cost V 3 bases and J 0 bases, with 7 bases left between them. In nucleotides, the CDR3 is TGTGCCAGCAGCGCCACAATCTCTGGAAACACCATATATTTT. Residues: CASSATISGNTIYF.

The V call is TRBV2, the J call TRBJ1-2; 10 bases agree with TRBD1. Germline assignment: CDR1 SNHLY and CDR2 FYNNEI. The CDR3 loop spans 14 amino acids. J was trimmed by 6 bases and V by 2 bases; bases with no gene match: 3. CDR3 bases: TGTGCCAGCAGTGAATCGACAGGGGGCGATGGCTACACCTTC. Encoded protein: CASSESTGGDGYTF.

V usage is TRBV4-2 and J usage is TRBJ2-1, with TRBD2 identical over 9 bases. The junction had 4 bases not matched to a gene; V was cut back by 0 bases and J by 4 bases. Per germline, CDR1 LGHNA and CDR2 YNFKEQ. The CDR3 has 16 amino acids. The CDR3 protein is CASSQDASGGYNEQFF. The CDR3 bases are TGTGCCAGCAGCCAAGATGCCAGCGGGGGGTACAATGAGCAGTTCTTC.

J is TRBJ2-1 and V is TRBV5-1, with 13 bases identical to TRBD2. In germline, CDR1 is SGHRS, CDR2 YFSETQ. The CDR3 loop spans 16 amino acids. Losses at the gene ends were 3 bases for V and 10 bases for J; bases not matched to a gene: 10. CDR3 sequence: CASSWGLAGFKGEQFF. CDR3 nucleotides: TGCGCCAGCAGCTGGGGACTAGCGGGATTCAAGGGAGAGCAGTTCTTC.

This chain links TRBV30 with TRBJ2-5, with D perhaps matching TRBD2 (6 bases). This CDR3 region has 12 residues. Germline assignment: CDR1 GTSNPN and CDR2 SVGIG (reference sequence). Trimming stripped 4 bases from V and 7 bases from J, with 13 bases between. The CDR3 sequence: CAWTWDWGTQYF. The CDR3 DNA reads TGTGCCTGGACTTGGGACTGGGGGACCCAGTACTTC.

This chain joins TRBV7-3 and TRBJ1-1, with a tentative D call TRBD1 (5 bases). The V gene lost 2 bases and the J gene lost 6 bases, with 10 bases spanning the gap. CDR1 and CDR2 (germline): SGHTA, FQGTGA. CDR3 length: 13 amino acids. The CDR3 coding sequence is TGTGCCAGCAGCTTAGGAGACAGTGCTGAAGCTTTCTTT. Translating it yields CASSLGDSAEAFF.

This clone was picked up a small number of times. The chain carries TRBV7-9 and TRBJ1-5, with 8 bases aligning to TRBD1. This CDR3 has 15 residues. V gave up 5 bases and J gave up 6 bases; unmatched junction bases: 9. The germline CDR1 and CDR2 sequences are SEHNR and FQNEAQ (reference sequence). The CDR3 nucleotides read TGTGCCAGCAGCGCCACCACAGGGGGAGGTCAGCCCCAGCATTTT. Its protein product is CASSATTGGGQPQHF.

Only one count was recorded for this clone. The CDR3 here is CASSTGVQETQYF. The CDR3 DNA follows: TGTGCCAGCAGTACGGGTGTACAAGAGACCCAGTACTTC. The chain has TRBV2 and TRBJ2-5, with D hard to call. Germline V gene lookup returns CDR1 SNHLY and CDR2 FYNNEI. V was pared by 5 bases and J by 2 bases, with 9 bases between. The CDR3 runs to 13 residues.

The V call is TRBV18, the J call TRBJ1-4; the match to TRBD1 covers 7 bases. V gave up 0 bases and J gave up 8 bases; unmatched junction bases: 12. Germline CDR1 reads KGHSH; CDR2 reads LQKENI. The CDR3 spans 17 residues. In DNA form, the CDR3 reads TGTGCCAGCTCACCACCGGGGTCCGCAGGGGGAAAGGAAAAACTGTTTTTT. Amino acids: CASSPPGSAGGKEKLFF.

The rearrangement joins TRBV5-4 to TRBJ1-2; 7 bases match TRBD1. After removal of 4 bases from V and 3 bases from J, the junction contained 6 bases not matched to a gene. The V gene's germline CDR1 is SGHNT and CDR2 YYREEE (reference sequence). This CDR3 has 14 amino acids. For the CDR3, the DNA is TGTGCCAGCAGCCCTGCGACAGGGTACTATGGCTACACCTTC. It yields the protein CASSPATGYYGYTF.

The chain carries TRBV10-1 and TRBJ2-1; TRBD1 agrees at 7 bases. Germline V gene lookup returns CDR1 WNHNN and CDR2 SYGVQD (reference sequence). The length of the CDR3 is 15 residues. After removal of 0 bases from V and 8 bases from J, the junction contained 7 bases not matched to a gene. CDR3 nucleotides: TGCGCCAGCAGTGAGTCGAATACAGGGGTCGATGAGCAGTTCTTC. This gives the protein CASSESNTGVDEQFF.

The CDR3 region is CASSTFSGANVLTF. DNA of the CDR3: TGTGCCAGCAGCACATTCTCTGGGGCCAACGTCCTGACTTTC. V gene TRBV14 combines with J gene TRBJ2-6; D remains unclear. The CDR3 spans 14 residues. The V end was cut by 5 bases, the J end by 0 bases, with 5 bases between. Germline V gene sequence: CDR1 SGHDN, CDR2 FVKESK.

The chain recombines TRBV20-1 with TRBJ1-3; D call uncertain. This CDR3 has 12 amino acids. From germline, CDR1 is DFQATT and CDR2 SNEGSKA (reference sequence). V lost 3 bases, J lost 6 bases, and 9 bases lay in between. CDR3 loop: CSASGQANTIYF. For the CDR3, the DNA is TGCAGTGCTAGTGGGCAGGCAAACACCATATATTTT.

The table lists this clone with a count of one. The chain employs TRBV5-4 and TRBJ2-2; the match to TRBD2 covers 13 bases. The V segment lost 4 bases and the J segment 5 bases; nucleotides outside the gene matches: 8. Germline loops: CDR1 SGHNT, CDR2 YYREEE (reference sequence). The CDR3 sequence is 17 residues long. The CDR3 nucleotides are TGTGCCAGCAGCGCTACTAGCGGGAGGGCCTTTACCGGGGAGCTGTTTTTT. Amino acid sequence: CASSATSGRAFTGELFF.

The gene calls are TRBV7-9 and TRBJ2-1; D not certain. This CDR3 comprises 13 residues. Germline-derived CDR1 and CDR2 are SEHNR and FQNEAQ (reference sequence). Trimming pared 9 bases from V and 2 bases from J, leaving 11 bases between. The CDR3 region has the DNA TGTGCCAGTAACGTGGGCCCCTACAATGAGCAGTTCTTC. It encodes CASNVGPYNEQFF.

This clone was picked up one time. The J gene is TRBJ2-7, the V gene TRBV18; 7 nucleotides match TRBD2. The J segment lost 1 base and the V segment lost 3 bases, leaving 3 bases of the junction unmatched. Per the germline V gene, CDR1 is KGHSH and CDR2 is LQKENI. There are 14 residues in the CDR3. The CDR3 DNA reads as TGTGCCAGCTCACCCGCTAGCGGTTCCTACGAGCAGTACTTC. Its protein is CASSPASGSYEQYF.

In its sample, this clone was seen once. V gene TRBV24-1 combines with J gene TRBJ2-5; D is ambiguous. Germline V gene data show CDR1 as KGHDR and CDR2 as SFDVKD. This CDR3 spans 15 amino acids. V dropped 3 bases and J dropped 2 bases, with 12 bases sitting between them. This CDR3 reads CATSDPGPNQETQYF. Here the CDR3 DNA reads TGTGCCACCAGTGATCCTGGACCCAATCAAGAGACCCAGTACTTC.

The chain links TRBV7-8 to TRBJ1-5; no firm D call. V lost 7 bases and J lost 3, with 10 bases in between. Germline assignment: CDR1 SGHVS and CDR2 FQNEAQ. The CDR3 covers 13 residues. CDR3 in DNA: TGTGCCAGCACCCGAAACCCCAATCAGCCCCAGCATTTT. Its translation: CASTRNPNQPQHF.

The V call is TRBV28, the J call TRBJ2-7; TRBD1 matches 11 bases. Germline V gene data show CDR1 as MDHEN and CDR2 as SYDVKM. This CDR3 contains 18 residues. The ends lost 5 bases at V and 1 base at J; junction bases unmatched: 13. The CDR3 is CASSAGRTGGIISYEQYF. Here the CDR3 DNA reads TGTGCCAGCAGTGCGGGGCGGACAGGGGGCATTATTTCCTACGAGCAGTACTTC.

The chain carries TRBV5-4 and TRBJ1-2, with TRBD1 matching 7 bases. This CDR3 comprises 13 residues. CDR1 is SGHNT and CDR2 is YYREEE in the germline V gene (reference sequence). The J segment lost 5 bases and the V segment lost 4 bases, leaving 5 bases of the junction unmatched. The CDR3 here is CASSRRDSYGYTF. The CDR3 nucleotides read TGTGCCAGCAGCCGCCGGGACAGTTATGGCTACACCTTC.